A single sample gave rise to the 2 T cell receptor beta chains below, sequenced in a study of regulatory T cells in long-lasting Graves disease. Time point here: persistent/refractory GD, antithyroid drugs over 5 years with positive TRAb. The authors made the TCR library using RNA they extracted from PBMCs. The authors built TCR beta libraries using iRepertoire HTBI primers and Arm-PCR of CDR3 regions. Via MiXCR, TCRdb re-called the multiplex PCR reads, giving one row per CDR3 protein. Of 600,000 to 850,000 distinct CDR3 sequences listed, 25% to 35% are singletons. The sample consisted of peripheral blood mononuclear cells (PBMCs), taken when the disease was refractory, from a patient treated with antithyroid drugs. The receptors were sampled from a female donor with Graves disease.

V gene TRBV19 combines with J gene TRBJ1-1; D unclear. With 1 base removed from V and 4 bases from J, the gap between germline ends came to 4 bases. The CDR3 length is 12 residues. Germline CDR1 is LNHDA and CDR2 is SQIVND (reference sequence). The CDR3 here is CASSIVATEAFF. The CDR3 nucleotides read TGTGCCAGTAGTATAGTTGCCACTGAAGCTTTCTTT.

This clonotype was seen just once. The chain is built from TRBV24-1 and TRBJ2-6; 10 bases align to TRBD1. J lost 3 bases, V lost 4 bases, and 8 bases had no gene match. The CDR3 totals 18 residues. Germline V gene data show CDR1 as KGHDR and CDR2 as SFDVKD. The CDR3 region has the DNA TGTGCCACCAGTGAACCCGGGACAGGGGTGGATGGGGCCAACGTCCTGACTTTC. Translated, it gives CATSEPGTGVDGANVLTF.